Listed below are T cell receptor beta chains from one sample, sequenced in a study of cytomegalovirus exposure and HLA in healthy donors. Sequenced by immunoSEQ multiplex PCR; TCRdb stores in-frame clones only, minus some. In the table there are around 200,000 clones, around 62% of which are singletons. Sequenced sample: PBMCs. Receptors originate from a man in his forties in good health and CMV-seronegative. CDR3s include the opening cysteine and the closing phenylalanine or tryptophan. A D gene is named only where the DNA matches it firmly. Expanded clones are given a class, and other clones once, few, many or no size at all.

>TRBV9|TRBJ1-4|-|-
CASSVGGQGFDEKLFF
TGTGCCAGCAGCGTAGGGGGGCAGGGTTTCGACGAAAAACTGTTTTTT
>TRBV6-5|TRBJ1-1|-|-
CASSQMNTEAFF
TGTGCCAGCAGTCAGATGAACACTGAAGCTTTCTTT
>TRBV7-2|TRBJ1-1|-|-
CASSLRVGTEAFF
TGTGCCAGCAGCTTGCGGGTCGGGACAGAAGCTTTCTTT
>TRBV15|TRBJ1-6|-|-
CATSRDTRRSDSPLHF
TGTGCCACCAGCAGAGATACGCGCCGTTCGGATTCACCCCTCCACTTT
>TRBV30|TRBJ2-4|-|-
CAWGQGKKNIQYF
TGTGCCTGGGGCCAGGGAAAGAAAAACATTCAGTACTTC
>TRBV12-5|TRBJ2-6|-|-
CASGLKILDRSGANVLTF
TGTGCTAGTGGTTTGAAGATTCTCGACAGGTCTGGGGCCAACGTCCTGACTTTC
>TRBV19|TRBJ2-1|-|TRBD2
CASSIHLAEDEQFF
TGTGCCAGTAGTATTCACCTAGCGGAGGATGAGCAGTTCTTC
>TRBV4-2|TRBJ2-3|few|TRBD2
CASSLTTSAVRDTQYF
TGTGCCAGCAGCCTAACGACTAGCGCGGTCAGAGATACGCAGTATTTT
>TRBV4-2|TRBJ2-2|-|-
CASSQEGGTNTGELFF
TGTGCCAGCAGCCAAGAAGGTGGGACAAACACCGGGGAGCTGTTTTTT
>TRBV7-9|TRBJ2-3|-|TRBD2
CASSPPGGITDTQYF
TGTGCCAGCAGCCCACCGGGGGGTATCACAGATACGCAGTATTTT
>TRBV7-2|TRBJ2-5|-|-
CASSFRTFQETQYF
TGTGCCAGCAGCTTTCGAACTTTCCAAGAGACCCAGTACTTC
>TRBV11-1|TRBJ2-7|-|TRBD2
CASSKRAGGSSYEQYF
TGTGCCAGCAGCAAAAGGGCGGGGGGGTCCTCCTACGAGCAGTACTTC
>TRBV7-2|TRBJ2-3|once|-
CASSPGLLTTDTQYF
TGTGCCAGCAGCCCGGGACTTCTAACCACAGATACGCAGTATTTT
>TRBV6-6|TRBJ1-4|-|TRBD1
CASSYRGRTNEKLFF
TGTGCCAGCAGTTACAGGGGGCGCACTAATGAAAAACTGTTTTTT
>TRBV7-9|TRBJ2-3|-|-
CASSLEASGTGTDTQYF
TGTGCCAGCAGCTTAGAGGCGTCGGGGACTGGCACAGATACGCAGTATTTT
>TRBV18|TRBJ2-1|-|TRBD2
CASSNQLSGGDNEQFF
TGTGCCAGCTCAAACCAGCTTAGCGGGGGGGACAATGAGCAGTTCTTC
>TRBV7-3|TRBJ2-3|-|-
CASSVLVGTDTQYF
TGTGCCAGCAGCGTACTAGTTGGTACAGATACGCAGTATTTT
>TRBV9|TRBJ2-5|once|TRBD1
CASKRDSQETQYF
TGTGCCAGCAAACGGGACAGCCAAGAGACCCAGTACTTC
>TRBV5-4|TRBJ1-3|-|TRBD1
CASSLGGTGGPSGNTIYF
TGTGCCAGCAGCCTCGGGGGGACAGGGGGACCCTCTGGAAACACCATATATTTT
>TRBV19|TRBJ1-5|-|-
CASRPRQVGNSNQPQHF
TGTGCCAGTAGACCTCGACAGGTAGGGAATAGCAATCAGCCCCAGCATTTT
>TRBV7-9|TRBJ2-7|-|TRBD2
CASSSPGAGGWTSYEQYF
TGTGCCAGCAGCTCCCCCGGGGCGGGAGGTTGGACTTCCTACGAGCAGTACTTC
>TRBV19|TRBJ2-5|-|TRBD2
CASRTSGRRVETQYF
TGTGCCAGTAGGACTAGCGGGAGGAGGGTGGAGACCCAGTACTTC
>TRBV19|TRBJ1-1|few|-
CASTSPGDTEAFF
TGTGCCAGTACCTCCCCGGGGGACACTGAAGCTTTCTTT
>TRBV7-6|TRBJ2-5|-|-
CASSLAGGRQETQYF
TGTGCCAGCAGCTTGGCAGGAGGTCGCCAAGAGACCCAGTACTTC
>TRBV29-1|TRBJ2-7|-|TRBD2
CSVASSPTGGIDEQYF
TGCAGCGTTGCTTCCAGTCCCACCGGGGGGATCGACGAGCAGTACTTC
>TRBV7-8|TRBJ2-1|-|-
CASSQRQTLWGKNEQFF
TGTGCCAGCAGCCAAAGACAGACCCTGTGGGGAAAAAATGAGCAGTTCTTC
>TRBV11-2|TRBJ1-1|-|-
CASSLVGASNTEAFF
TGTGCCAGCAGCTTAGTGGGGGCCTCGAACACTGAAGCTTTCTTT
>TRBV11-2|TRBJ2-5|-|-
CASSLNSGQETQYF
TGTGCCAGCAGCTTAAATAGCGGACAAGAGACCCAGTACTTC
>TRBV4-2|TRBJ1-6|-|TRBD1
CASSQGQGADNSPLHF
TGTGCCAGCAGCCAAGGACAGGGAGCAGATAATTCACCCCTCCACTTT
>TRBV4-1|TRBJ2-7|-|-
CASSQDEVYGSAYEQYF
TGCGCCAGCAGCCAAGATGAGGTTTATGGGTCCGCCTACGAGCAGTACTTC
>TRBV19|TRBJ2-5|few|TRBD2
CASTSGEGIETQYF
TGTGCCAGTACTAGCGGGGAAGGGATAGAGACCCAGTACTTC